These T cell receptor beta chains were read from a single sample in a study of blood T cell repertoires in COVID-19. Using immunoSEQ multiplex PCR, the repertoire was profiled, and TCRdb retains in-frame clones only, with some absent. This repertoire shows 250,000 or so clones, 88% found once; its top ten account for 2.5% to 3.5%. Sequencing was performed on peripheral blood. The receptors stem from a woman in her sixties or seventies with acute or convalescent COVID-19. Both conserved end residues are part of each CDR3. The D gene is left open where the match is weak. Clone sizes are given selectively: once, few, many, or a class where the clone is expanded.

j_call: TRBJ2-1
v_call: TRBV25-1
d_call: .
clone_size: .
cdr3_aa: CASSQNYNEQFF
cdr3_nt: TGTGCCAGCAGCCAAAATTACAATGAGCAGTTCTTC

j_call: TRBJ2-7
v_call: TRBV9
d_call: .
clone_size: .
cdr3_aa: CASSVVDNSYEQYF
cdr3_nt: TGTGCCAGCAGCGTAGTGGACAACTCCTACGAGCAGTACTTC

j_call: TRBJ2-7
v_call: TRBV30
d_call: .
clone_size: .
cdr3_aa: CAWSRIGDSYEQYF
cdr3_nt: TGTGCCTGGAGCCGAATCGGAGATTCCTACGAGCAGTACTTC

j_call: TRBJ2-1
v_call: TRBV7-2
d_call: TRBD1
clone_size: once
cdr3_aa: CASSFKITRDRAYNEQFF
cdr3_nt: TGTGCCAGCAGCTTTAAGATAACACGGGACAGGGCCTACAATGAGCAGTTCTTC

j_call: TRBJ1-2
v_call: TRBV5-8
d_call: .
clone_size: .
cdr3_aa: CASSSPTGYTSRHYTF
cdr3_nt: TGTGCCAGCAGCTCCCCGACGGGGTACACCTCCAGACACTACACCTTC

j_call: TRBJ1-1
v_call: TRBV30
d_call: TRBD1
clone_size: few
cdr3_aa: CAWTGQGNTEAFF
cdr3_nt: TGTGCCTGGACGGGACAGGGGAACACTGAAGCTTTCTTT

j_call: TRBJ1-2
v_call: TRBV7-6
d_call: TRBD1
clone_size: .
cdr3_aa: CASRPGQGYLGYTF
cdr3_nt: TGTGCCAGCAGACCCGGACAGGGCTACTTGGGCTACACCTTC

j_call: TRBJ2-5
v_call: TRBV6-5
d_call: TRBD2
clone_size: .
cdr3_aa: CASSYVSSGKETQYF
cdr3_nt: TGTGCCAGCAGTTACGTTTCTAGCGGGAAAGAGACCCAGTACTTC

j_call: TRBJ2-1
v_call: TRBV28
d_call: TRBD2
clone_size: .
cdr3_aa: CATRGSGRFEQFF
cdr3_nt: TGTGCCACAAGAGGTAGCGGGAGGTTTGAGCAGTTCTTC

j_call: TRBJ2-7
v_call: TRBV28
d_call: .
clone_size: .
cdr3_aa: CASRLTQSYEQYF
cdr3_nt: TGTGCCAGCAGGCTGACACAGTCCTACGAGCAGTACTTC

j_call: TRBJ2-3
v_call: TRBV2
d_call: .
clone_size: .
cdr3_aa: CASSATRIRDTQYF
cdr3_nt: TGTGCCAGCAGTGCGACTAGGATTCGAGATACGCAGTATTTT

j_call: TRBJ1-3
v_call: TRBV30
d_call: .
clone_size: .
cdr3_aa: CAWTSGVGFLSGNTIYF
cdr3_nt: TGTGCCTGGACGAGCGGGGTCGGCTTTCTGTCGGGAAACACCATATATTTT

j_call: TRBJ1-5
v_call: TRBV6-2/TRBV6-3
d_call: TRBD1
clone_size: .
cdr3_aa: CASSWTGSNQPQHF
cdr3_nt: TGTGCCAGCAGTTGGACAGGGAGCAATCAGCCCCAGCATTTT

j_call: TRBJ2-3
v_call: TRBV15
d_call: .
clone_size: .
cdr3_aa: CATRTGIHPTDTQYF
cdr3_nt: TGTGCCACCAGAACCGGGATTCACCCAACGGATACGCAGTATTTT

j_call: TRBJ2-7
v_call: TRBV7-9
d_call: TRBD2
clone_size: .
cdr3_aa: CASSLGAGVYEQYF
cdr3_nt: TGTGCCAGCAGCTTAGGAGCGGGGGTTTACGAGCAGTACTTC

j_call: TRBJ1-2
v_call: TRBV5-1
d_call: .
clone_size: .
cdr3_aa: CASSVSDSLYGYTF
cdr3_nt: TGCGCCAGCAGCGTGTCGGACAGTCTCTATGGCTACACCTTC

j_call: TRBJ1-2
v_call: TRBV3-1/TRBV3-2
d_call: .
clone_size: .
cdr3_aa: CASSQRAGGQYGYTF
cdr3_nt: TGTGCCAGCAGCCAAAGGGCGGGAGGGCAGTATGGCTACACCTTC

j_call: TRBJ2-7
v_call: TRBV5-6
d_call: TRBD2
clone_size: .
cdr3_aa: CASSLTAGGPDHF
cdr3_nt: TGTGCCAGCAGCTTGACTGCGGGAGGGCCCGACCACTTC

j_call: TRBJ1-5
v_call: TRBV5-5
d_call: .
clone_size: .
cdr3_aa: CASSFMDTNQPQHF
cdr3_nt: TGTGCCAGCAGCTTCATGGACACGAATCAGCCCCAGCATTTT

j_call: TRBJ2-1
v_call: TRBV2
d_call: .
clone_size: many
cdr3_aa: CASSRESYNEQFF
cdr3_nt: TGTGCCAGCAGCCGGGAATCCTACAATGAGCAGTTCTTC

j_call: TRBJ1-2
v_call: TRBV28
d_call: TRBD1
clone_size: .
cdr3_aa: CASSFDRVVDGYTF
cdr3_nt: TGTGCCAGCAGTTTCGACAGGGTGGTTGATGGCTACACCTTC

j_call: TRBJ2-7
v_call: TRBV28
d_call: TRBD1
clone_size: .
cdr3_aa: CASSSPPGQGTYEQYF
cdr3_nt: TGTGCCAGCAGCTCACCCCCGGGACAGGGGACCTACGAGCAGTACTTC

j_call: TRBJ1-3
v_call: TRBV4-2
d_call: .
clone_size: .
cdr3_aa: CASSQPGQIGNTIYF
cdr3_nt: TGTGCCAGCAGCCAACCCGGACAGATTGGAAACACCATATATTTT

j_call: TRBJ2-7
v_call: TRBV11-2
d_call: .
clone_size: .
cdr3_aa: CASSLDIRQLEYF
cdr3_nt: TGTGCCAGCAGCTTAGATATACGACAGTTGGAGTACTTC

j_call: TRBJ1-5
v_call: TRBV19
d_call: .
clone_size: .
cdr3_aa: CASSIPGFDQPQHF
cdr3_nt: TGTGCCAGTAGTATCCCAGGGTTCGATCAGCCCCAGCATTTT

j_call: TRBJ2-3
v_call: TRBV14
d_call: .
clone_size: .
cdr3_aa: CASSQNRGGGDTQYF
cdr3_nt: TGTGCCAGCAGCCAAAACAGGGGAGGAGGAGATACGCAGTATTTT

j_call: TRBJ1-6
v_call: TRBV2
d_call: .
clone_size: many
cdr3_aa: CASSEFRAYNSPLHF
cdr3_nt: TGTGCCAGCAGTGAATTCAGGGCCTATAATTCACCCCTCCACTTT

j_call: TRBJ1-3
v_call: TRBV5-1
d_call: TRBD1
clone_size: .
cdr3_aa: CASSLGGTASGNTIYF
cdr3_nt: TGCGCCAGCAGCTTGGGAGGGACAGCCTCTGGAAACACCATATATTTT

j_call: TRBJ1-2
v_call: TRBV28
d_call: .
clone_size: .
cdr3_aa: CASSLFESTSGGYTF
cdr3_nt: TGTGCCAGCAGTTTATTTGAATCGACCAGCGGAGGCTACACCTTC

j_call: TRBJ1-5
v_call: TRBV19
d_call: .
clone_size: .
cdr3_aa: CASSIAAQPQHF
cdr3_nt: TGTGCCAGTAGTATTGCGGCGCAGCCCCAGCATTTT

j_call: TRBJ1-2
v_call: TRBV11-2
d_call: TRBD1
clone_size: .
cdr3_aa: CASSLDSGTGKGYTF
cdr3_nt: TGTGCCAGCAGCTTAGATTCGGGGACAGGAAAAGGCTACACCTTC

j_call: TRBJ1-6
v_call: TRBV6-5
d_call: TRBD1
clone_size: .
cdr3_aa: CASRIGQGMNSPLHF
cdr3_nt: TGTGCCAGCAGGATCGGACAGGGGATGAATTCACCCCTCCACTTT

j_call: TRBJ2-7
v_call: TRBV4-1
d_call: TRBD2
clone_size: .
cdr3_aa: CASSYQALAGVYEQYF
cdr3_nt: TGCGCCAGCAGCTACCAGGCCCTAGCGGGGGTATACGAGCAGTACTTC

j_call: TRBJ1-5
v_call: TRBV6-5
d_call: TRBD1
clone_size: .
cdr3_aa: CASNDRDNQPQHF
cdr3_nt: TGTGCCAGCAACGACAGGGACAATCAGCCCCAGCATTTT

j_call: TRBJ2-5
v_call: TRBV6-5
d_call: .
clone_size: .
cdr3_aa: CASSYSTGVPETQYF
cdr3_nt: TGTGCCAGCAGTTACTCGACGGGAGTGCCAGAGACCCAGTACTTC